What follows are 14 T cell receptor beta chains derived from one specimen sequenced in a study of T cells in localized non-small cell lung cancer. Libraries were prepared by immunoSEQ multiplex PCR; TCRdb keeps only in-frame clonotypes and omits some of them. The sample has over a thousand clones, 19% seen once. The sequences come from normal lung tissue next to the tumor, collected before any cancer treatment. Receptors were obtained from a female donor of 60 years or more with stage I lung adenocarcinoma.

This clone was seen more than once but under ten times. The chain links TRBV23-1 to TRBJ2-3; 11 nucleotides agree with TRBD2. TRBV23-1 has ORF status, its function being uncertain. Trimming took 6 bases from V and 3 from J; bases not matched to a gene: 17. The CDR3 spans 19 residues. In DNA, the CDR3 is TGCGCCAGCAGCCAAGAAAGAACCATAGCGGGAGGGTCGACAGATACGCAGTATTTT. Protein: CASSQERTIAGGSTDTQYF.

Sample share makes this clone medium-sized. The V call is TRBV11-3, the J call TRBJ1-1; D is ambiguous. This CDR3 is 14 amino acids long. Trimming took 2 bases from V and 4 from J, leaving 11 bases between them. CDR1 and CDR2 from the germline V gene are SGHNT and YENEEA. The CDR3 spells CASSLSARVTEAFF. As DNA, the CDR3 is TGTGCCAGCAGCTTAAGCGCAAGGGTCACTGAAGCTTTCTTT.

The CDR3 DNA reads TGCAGCGTTGCTTGGCTAGCGGGAGATGAGCAGTTCTTC. Protein sequence: CSVAWLAGDEQFF. The chain joins TRBV29-1 to TRBJ2-1; 10 positions match TRBD2. Germline V gene lookup returns CDR1 SQVTM and CDR2 ANQGSEA. CDR3 size: 13 residues. The V gene end was trimmed by 4 bases and the J gene end by 8 bases; junction bases not matched to a gene: 5.

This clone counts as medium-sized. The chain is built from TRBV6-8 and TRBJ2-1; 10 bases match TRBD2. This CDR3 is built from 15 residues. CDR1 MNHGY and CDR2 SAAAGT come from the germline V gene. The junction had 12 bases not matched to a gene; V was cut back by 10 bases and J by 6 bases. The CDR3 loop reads CAISAGLAVINEQFF. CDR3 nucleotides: TGTGCCATCAGCGCCGGACTAGCGGTGATCAATGAGCAGTTCTTC.

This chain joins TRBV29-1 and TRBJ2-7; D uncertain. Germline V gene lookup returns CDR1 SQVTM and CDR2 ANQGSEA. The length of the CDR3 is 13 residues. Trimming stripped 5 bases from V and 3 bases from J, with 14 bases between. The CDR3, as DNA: TGCAGCGTTCAGGCCAGACCCCTCTACGAGCAGTACTTC. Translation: CSVQARPLYEQYF.

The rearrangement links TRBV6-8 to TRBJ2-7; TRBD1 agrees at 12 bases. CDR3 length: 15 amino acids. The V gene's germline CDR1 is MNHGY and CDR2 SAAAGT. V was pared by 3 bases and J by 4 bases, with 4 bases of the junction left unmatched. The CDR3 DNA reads TGTGCCAGCAGTTATCCGGGACAGGGGGCTTACGAGCAGTACTTC. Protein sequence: CASSYPGQGAYEQYF.

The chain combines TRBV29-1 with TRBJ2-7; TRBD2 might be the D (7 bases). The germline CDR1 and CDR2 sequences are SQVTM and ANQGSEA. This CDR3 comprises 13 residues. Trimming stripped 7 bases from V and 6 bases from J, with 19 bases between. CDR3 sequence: CSGGPGGIGEQYF. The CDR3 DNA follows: TGCAGCGGCGGGCCGGGGGGCATTGGCGAGCAGTACTTC.

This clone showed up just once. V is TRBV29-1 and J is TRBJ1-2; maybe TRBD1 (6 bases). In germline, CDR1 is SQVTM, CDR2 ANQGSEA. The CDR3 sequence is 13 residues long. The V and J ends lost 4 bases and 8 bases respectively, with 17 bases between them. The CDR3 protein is CSVADSKWAGYTF. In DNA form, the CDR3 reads TGCAGCGTTGCGGACAGTAAATGGGCGGGCTACACCTTC.

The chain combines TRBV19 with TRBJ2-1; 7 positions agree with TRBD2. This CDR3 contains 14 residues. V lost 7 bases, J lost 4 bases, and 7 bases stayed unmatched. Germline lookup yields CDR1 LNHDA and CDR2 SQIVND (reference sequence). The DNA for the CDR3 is TGTGCCAGTAAGCGGGACGGGGCGTACAATGAGCAGTTCTTC. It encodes CASKRDGAYNEQFF.

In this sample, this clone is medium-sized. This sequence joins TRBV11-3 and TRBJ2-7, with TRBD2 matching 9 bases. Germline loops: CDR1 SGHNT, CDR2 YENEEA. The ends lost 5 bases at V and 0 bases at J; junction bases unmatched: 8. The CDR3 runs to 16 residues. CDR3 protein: CASSPLAGGISYEQYF. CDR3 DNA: TGTGCCAGCAGCCCGCTCGCGGGAGGGATCTCCTACGAGCAGTACTTC.

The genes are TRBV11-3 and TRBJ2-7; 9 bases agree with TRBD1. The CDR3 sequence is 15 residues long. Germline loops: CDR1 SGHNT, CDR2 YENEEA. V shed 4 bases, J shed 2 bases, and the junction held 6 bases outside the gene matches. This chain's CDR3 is CASSSGQGRPYEQYF. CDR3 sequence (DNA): TGTGCCAGCAGCTCAGGACAGGGGAGGCCCTACGAGCAGTACTTC. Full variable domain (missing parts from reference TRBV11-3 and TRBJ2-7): EAGVVQSPRYKIIEKKQPVAFWCNPISGHNTLYWYLQNLGQGPELLIRYENEEAVDDSQLPKDRFSAERLKGVDSTLKIQPAELGDSAVYLCASSSGQGRPYEQYFGPGTRLTVT.

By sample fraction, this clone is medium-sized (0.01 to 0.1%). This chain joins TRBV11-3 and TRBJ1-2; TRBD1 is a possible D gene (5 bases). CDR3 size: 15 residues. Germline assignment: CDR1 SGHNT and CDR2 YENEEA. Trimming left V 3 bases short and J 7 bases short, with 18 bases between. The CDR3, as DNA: TGTGCCAGCAGCTTTTGGGCCTCGGGAGGGGTTGGCTACACCTTC. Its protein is CASSFWASGGVGYTF.

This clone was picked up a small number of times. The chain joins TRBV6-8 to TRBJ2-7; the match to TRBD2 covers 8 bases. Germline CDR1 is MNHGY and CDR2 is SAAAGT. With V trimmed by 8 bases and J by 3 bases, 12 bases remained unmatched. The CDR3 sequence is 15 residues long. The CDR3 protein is CASGEGGRSLYEQYF. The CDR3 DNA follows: TGTGCCAGCGGAGAGGGCGGGAGGAGTCTCTACGAGCAGTACTTC.

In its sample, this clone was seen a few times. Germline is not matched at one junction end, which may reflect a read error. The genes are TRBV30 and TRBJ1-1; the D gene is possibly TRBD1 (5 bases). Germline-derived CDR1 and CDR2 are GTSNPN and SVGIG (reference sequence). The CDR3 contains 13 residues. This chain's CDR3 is CAWSRDLNTEAFF. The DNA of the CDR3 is TGTGCCTGGTCCCGGGACTTGAATACTGAAGCTTTCTTT.